This T cell receptor beta chain came from a study of T-cell memory formation after mild COVID-19. The overall study: Clusters of TCRs were largely donor specific.

Points on this clonotype: Its antigen is not identified.

CDR1 and CDR2 (germline): SGHAT, FQNNGV. The CDR3 has 12 amino acids. Deletions cut 8 bases from V and 7 bases from J, with 14 bases between. Regarding the study as a whole: Memory from before infection featured some responding clones, which suggests cross-reactive memory joined. Proof of SARS-CoV-2 specificity was absent for the second-wave clones that crested on day 37.

TCRalpha and TCRbeta libraries used 5'RACE with constant-segment primers and UMIs. TCRdb processed the 5' RACE reads anew with MiXCR; each CDR3 protein has one entry. Among hundreds of thousands of distinct CDR3 sequences, about a sixth were seen once, and the ten largest hold more than 10%. The chain joins TRBV11-2 to TRBJ1-2, with D possibly TRBD1 on 5 matching bases. The specimen was PBMCs or a T cell subset sorted from them (not recorded which). This TCR derives from an adult woman who had mild COVID-19 (a few samples of this study predate the infection). Cell type and time point are not known. CDR3 region: CASGATGLGYTF. In nucleotides, the CDR3 is TGTGCCAGCGGGGCTACAGGACTTGGCTACACCTTC.